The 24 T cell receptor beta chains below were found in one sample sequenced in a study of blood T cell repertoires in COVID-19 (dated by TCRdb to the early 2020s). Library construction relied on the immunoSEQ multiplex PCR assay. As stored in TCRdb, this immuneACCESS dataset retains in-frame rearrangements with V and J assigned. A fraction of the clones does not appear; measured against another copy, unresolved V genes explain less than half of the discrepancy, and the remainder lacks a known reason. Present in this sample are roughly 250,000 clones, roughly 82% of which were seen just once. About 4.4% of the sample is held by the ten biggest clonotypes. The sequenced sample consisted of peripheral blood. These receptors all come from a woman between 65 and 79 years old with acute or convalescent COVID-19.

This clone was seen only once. This CDR3 reads CASSQGRRESGANVLTF. The DNA of the CDR3 is TGCGCCAGCAGCCAAGGGCGGCGAGAATCTGGGGCCAACGTCCTGACTTTC. The chain combines TRBV4-3 with TRBJ2-6; D is undetermined. V shed 1 base and J shed 1 base, with 11 bases lying between them. Germline V gene sequence: CDR1 LGHNA, CDR2 YSLEER. The CDR3 is 17 residues long.

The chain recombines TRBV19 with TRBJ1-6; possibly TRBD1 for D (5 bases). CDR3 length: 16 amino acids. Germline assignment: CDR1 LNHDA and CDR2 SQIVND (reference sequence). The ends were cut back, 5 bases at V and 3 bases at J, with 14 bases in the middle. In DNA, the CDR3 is TGTGCCAGTAGTTTCTCACGACAGCGCTATAATTCACCCCTCCACTTT. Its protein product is CASSFSRQRYNSPLHF.

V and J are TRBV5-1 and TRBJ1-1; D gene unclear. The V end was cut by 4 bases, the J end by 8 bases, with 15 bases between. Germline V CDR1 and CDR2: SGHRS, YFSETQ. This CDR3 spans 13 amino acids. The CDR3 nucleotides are TGCGCCAGCAGCGACTACAAGGCGTCCGAAGCTTTCTTT. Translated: CASSDYKASEAFF.

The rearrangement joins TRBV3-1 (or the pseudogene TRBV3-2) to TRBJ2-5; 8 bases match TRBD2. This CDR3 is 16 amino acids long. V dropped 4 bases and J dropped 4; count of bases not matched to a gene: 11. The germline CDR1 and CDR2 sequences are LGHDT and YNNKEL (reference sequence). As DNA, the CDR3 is TGTGCCAGCAGCCTTAGGAGCGGGGGTGCAGGAGAGACCCAGTACTTC. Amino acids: CASSLRSGGAGETQYF.

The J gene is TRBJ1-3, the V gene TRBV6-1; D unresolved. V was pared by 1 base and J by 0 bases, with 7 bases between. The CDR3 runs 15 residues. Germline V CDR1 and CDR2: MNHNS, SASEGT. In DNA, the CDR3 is TGTGCCAGCAGTGAAGGCTCGGTCTCTGGAAACACCATATATTTT. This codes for CASSEGSVSGNTIYF.

In DNA form, the CDR3 reads TGTGCCTGGAGTCGACCCCAGGGTTACACTGAAGCTTTCTTT. Protein sequence: CAWSRPQGYTEAFF. The rearrangement links TRBV30 to TRBJ1-1; TRBD1 might be the D (5 bases). Trimming shortened V by 2 bases and J by 3 bases, and 13 bases separated the two germline ends. Germline V gene data show CDR1 as GTSNPN and CDR2 as SVGIG (reference sequence). The CDR3 spans 14 residues.

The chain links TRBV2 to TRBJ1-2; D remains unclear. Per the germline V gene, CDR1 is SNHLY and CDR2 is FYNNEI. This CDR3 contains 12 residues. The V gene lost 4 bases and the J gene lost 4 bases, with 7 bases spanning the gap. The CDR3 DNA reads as TGTGCCAGCAGTGTTGGAGTCTATGGCTACACCTTC. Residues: CASSVGVYGYTF.

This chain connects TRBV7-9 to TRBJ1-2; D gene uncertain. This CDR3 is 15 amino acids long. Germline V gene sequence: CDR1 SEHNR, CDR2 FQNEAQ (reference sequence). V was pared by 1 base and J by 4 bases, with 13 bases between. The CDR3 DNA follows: TGTGCCAGCAGCTTAGAAGCGTCGAGACCCTATGGCTACACCTTC. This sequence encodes CASSLEASRPYGYTF.

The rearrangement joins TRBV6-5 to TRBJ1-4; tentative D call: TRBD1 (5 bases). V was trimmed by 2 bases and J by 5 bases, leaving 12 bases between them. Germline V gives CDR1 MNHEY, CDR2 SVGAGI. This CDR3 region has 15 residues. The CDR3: CASSYVGQLNEKLFF. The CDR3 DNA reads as TGTGCCAGCAGTTACGTGGGGCAACTGAATGAAAAACTGTTTTTT.

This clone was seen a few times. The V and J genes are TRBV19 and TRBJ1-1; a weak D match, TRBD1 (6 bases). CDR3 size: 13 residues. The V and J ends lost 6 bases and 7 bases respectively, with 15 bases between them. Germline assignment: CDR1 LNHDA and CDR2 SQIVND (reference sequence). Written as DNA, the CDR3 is TGTGCCAGTAGGGAACAGGGAACTGGTGAAGCTTTCTTT. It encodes CASREQGTGEAFF.

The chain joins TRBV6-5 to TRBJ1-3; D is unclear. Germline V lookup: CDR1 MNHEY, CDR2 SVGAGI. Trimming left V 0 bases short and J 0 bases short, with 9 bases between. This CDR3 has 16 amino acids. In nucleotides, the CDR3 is TGTGCCAGCAGTTACTCGGAGGGTTTCTCTGGAAACACCATATATTTT. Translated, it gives CASSYSEGFSGNTIYF.

The CDR3 DNA reads TGTGCCAGCAGTTTACAGGGGGTTGTTCAGCCCCAGCATTTT. This sequence encodes CASSLQGVVQPQHF. J is TRBJ1-5 and V is TRBV28; TRBD1 matches 7 bases. The trim removed 2 bases at V and 6 bases at J, leaving 4 bases unmatched. The CDR3 length is 14 residues. Germline V gives CDR1 MDHEN, CDR2 SYDVKM.

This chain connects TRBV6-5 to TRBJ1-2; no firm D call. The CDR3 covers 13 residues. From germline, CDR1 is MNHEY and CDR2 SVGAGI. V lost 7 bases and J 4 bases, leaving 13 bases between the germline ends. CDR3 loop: CASTDSGAYGYTF. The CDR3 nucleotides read TGTGCCAGCACCGACTCTGGAGCCTATGGCTACACCTTC.

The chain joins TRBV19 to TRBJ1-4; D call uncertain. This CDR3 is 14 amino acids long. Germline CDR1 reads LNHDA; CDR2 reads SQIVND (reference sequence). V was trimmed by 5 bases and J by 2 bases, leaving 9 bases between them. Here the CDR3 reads CASSVTPTNEKLFF. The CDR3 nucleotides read TGTGCCAGTAGTGTGACACCTACTAATGAAAAACTGTTTTTT.

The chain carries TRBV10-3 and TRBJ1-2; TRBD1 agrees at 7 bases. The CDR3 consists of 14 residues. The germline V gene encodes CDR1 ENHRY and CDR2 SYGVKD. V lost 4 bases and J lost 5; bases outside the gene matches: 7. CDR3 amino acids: CAISVKGAEYGYTF. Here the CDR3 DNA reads TGTGCCATCAGTGTGAAGGGGGCCGAGTATGGCTACACCTTC.

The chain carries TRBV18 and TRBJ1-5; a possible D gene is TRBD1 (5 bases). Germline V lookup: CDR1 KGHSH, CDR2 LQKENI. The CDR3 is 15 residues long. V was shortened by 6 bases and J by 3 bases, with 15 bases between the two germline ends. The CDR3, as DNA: TGTGCCAGCTCCCGCGGAAGGGGTGACAATCAGCCCCAGCATTTT. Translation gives CASSRGRGDNQPQHF.

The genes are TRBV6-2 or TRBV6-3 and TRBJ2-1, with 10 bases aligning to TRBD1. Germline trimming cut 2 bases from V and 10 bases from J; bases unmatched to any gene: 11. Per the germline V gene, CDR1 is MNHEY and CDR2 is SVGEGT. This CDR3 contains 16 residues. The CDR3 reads CASSYPTGGVISEQFF. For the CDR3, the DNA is TGTGCCAGCAGTTACCCGACAGGGGGCGTAATTAGCGAGCAGTTCTTC.

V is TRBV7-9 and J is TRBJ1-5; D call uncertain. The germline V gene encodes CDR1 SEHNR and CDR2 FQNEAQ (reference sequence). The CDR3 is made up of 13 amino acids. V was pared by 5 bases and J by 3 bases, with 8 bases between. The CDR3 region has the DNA TGTGCCAGCAGCCAACAGAACAATCAGCCCCAGCATTTT. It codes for CASSQQNNQPQHF.

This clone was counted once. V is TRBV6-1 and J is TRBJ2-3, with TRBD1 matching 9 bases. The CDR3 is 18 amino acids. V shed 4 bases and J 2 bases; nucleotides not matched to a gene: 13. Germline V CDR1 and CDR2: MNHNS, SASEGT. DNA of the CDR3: TGTGCCAGCAGTGTTGCTTTCCCGGGACAGGGAAACACAGATACGCAGTATTTT. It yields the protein CASSVAFPGQGNTDTQYF.

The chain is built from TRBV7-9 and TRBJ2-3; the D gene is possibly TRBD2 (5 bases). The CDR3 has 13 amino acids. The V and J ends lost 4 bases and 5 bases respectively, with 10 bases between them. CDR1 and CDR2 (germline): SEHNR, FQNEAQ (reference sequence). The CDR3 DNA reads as TGTGCCAGCAGCTCCCGCGGGTTAGATACGCAGTATTTT. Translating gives CASSSRGLDTQYF.

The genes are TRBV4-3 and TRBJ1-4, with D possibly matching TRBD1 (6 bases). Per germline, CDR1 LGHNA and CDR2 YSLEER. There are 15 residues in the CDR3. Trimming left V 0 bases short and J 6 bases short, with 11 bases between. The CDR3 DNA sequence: TGCGCCAGCAGCCAAGAGGGGGCATTCGATGAAAAACTGTTTTTT. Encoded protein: CASSQEGAFDEKLFF.

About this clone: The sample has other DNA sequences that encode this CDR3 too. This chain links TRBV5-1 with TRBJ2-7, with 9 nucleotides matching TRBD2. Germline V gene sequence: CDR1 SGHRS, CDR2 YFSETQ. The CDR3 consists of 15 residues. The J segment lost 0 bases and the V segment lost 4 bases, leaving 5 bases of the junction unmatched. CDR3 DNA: TGCGCCAGCAGCATAGCGGGGGCGATCTCCTACGAGCAGTACTTC. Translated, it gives CASSIAGAISYEQYF.

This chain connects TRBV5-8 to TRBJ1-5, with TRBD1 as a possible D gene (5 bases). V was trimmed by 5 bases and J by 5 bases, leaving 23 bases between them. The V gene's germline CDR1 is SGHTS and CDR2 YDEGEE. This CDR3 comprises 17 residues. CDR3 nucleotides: TGTGCCAGCAGGCCACGGGGGTCCTACGAAGAGGATCAGCCCCAGCATTTT. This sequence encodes CASRPRGSYEEDQPQHF.

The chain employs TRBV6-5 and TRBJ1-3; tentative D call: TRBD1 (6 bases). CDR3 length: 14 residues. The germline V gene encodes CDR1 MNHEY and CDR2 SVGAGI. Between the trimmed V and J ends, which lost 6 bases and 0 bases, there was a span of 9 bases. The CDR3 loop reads CASRTGDSGNTIYF. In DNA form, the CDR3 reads TGTGCCAGCAGGACAGGAGACTCTGGAAACACCATATATTTT.